Presented here are 23 T cell receptor beta chains from one specimen sequenced in a study of cytomegalovirus exposure and HLA in healthy donors. The PCR ran on 60 Vbeta and 13 Jbeta primers. TCRdb's table, derived via immunoSEQ multiplex PCR, lists solely in-frame clones and lacks some. The data show roughly 180,000 clones, roughly a tenth seen once. Sequenced material: PBMCs. These receptor sequences come from a woman aged 30 to 39 in good health and CMV-seropositive.

This clone has a handful of counts. This chain joins TRBV9 and TRBJ2-2, with a weak D call TRBD2 (6 bases). This CDR3 spans 16 amino acids. The ends were cut back, 4 bases at V and 0 bases at J, with 13 bases in the middle. Germline-derived CDR1 and CDR2 are SGDLS and YYNGEE. CDR3: CASSSRTIANTGELFF. The CDR3 coding sequence is TGTGCCAGCAGCTCGAGGACTATCGCGAACACCGGGGAGCTGTTTTTT.

The rearrangement uses TRBV10-3 and TRBJ2-1; 8 positions agree with TRBD2. The junction had 1 base not matched to a gene; V was cut back by 0 bases and J by 6 bases. The CDR3 extends over 14 amino acids. Germline values: CDR1 ENHRY, CDR2 SYGVKD. CDR3: CAISESSGSNEQFF. The CDR3 DNA is TGTGCCATCAGTGAGTCCAGCGGGAGCAATGAGCAGTTCTTC.

This clone has a handful of counts. The V call is TRBV2, the J call TRBJ2-7, with 10 nucleotides matching TRBD2. Germline CDR1 reads SNHLY; CDR2 reads FYNNEI. Trimming took 4 bases from V and 4 from J; bases not matched to a gene: 1. The CDR3 is 13 amino acids. CDR3 residues: CASSGTSGYEQYF. CDR3 coding DNA: TGTGCCAGCAGTGGGACTAGCGGTTACGAGCAGTACTTC.

This clone was picked up a small number of times. This rearrangement joins TRBV4-2 to TRBJ2-5; 8 nucleotides align to TRBD2. There are 15 residues in the CDR3. V lost 0 bases to trimming and J lost 7 bases; unmatched junction nucleotides: 7. Germline V lookup: CDR1 LGHNA, CDR2 YNFKEQ. CDR3 sequence reads: CASSQDRGGVGTQYF. DNA of the CDR3: TGTGCCAGCAGCCAAGATCGGGGGGGAGTAGGGACCCAGTACTTC.

This clone has a handful of counts. The genes are TRBV10-3 and TRBJ2-4; 7 nucleotides agree with TRBD1. Germline lookup yields CDR1 ENHRY and CDR2 SYGVKD. J gave up 6 bases and V 3 bases, and 11 bases lay outside the gene matches. The CDR3 is 16 amino acids. The chain's CDR3 is CAISDSRQGGANIQYF. CDR3 DNA sequence: TGTGCCATCAGTGATTCGAGACAGGGTGGGGCAAACATTCAGTACTTC.

This chain uses TRBV27 with TRBJ2-4; 8 bases are shared with TRBD1. After removal of 2 bases from V and 0 bases from J, the junction contained 6 bases not matched to a gene. CDR1 MNHEY and CDR2 SMNVEV come from the germline V gene (reference sequence). The CDR3 is 17 amino acids. The CDR3 protein is CASSLRAGGLAKNIQYF. The DNA of the CDR3 is TGTGCCAGCAGTTTAAGGGCAGGGGGCTTAGCCAAAAACATTCAGTACTTC.

In this sample, this clone turned up many times. The chain joins TRBV4-2 to TRBJ2-6, with D unresolved. With 0 bases removed from V and 0 bases from J, the gap between germline ends came to 9 bases. This CDR3 has 17 amino acids. The germline gives CDR1 LGHNA, CDR2 YNFKEQ. The CDR3 reads CASSQDVDTSGANVLTF. The CDR3 DNA follows: TGTGCCAGCAGCCAAGATGTTGACACCTCTGGGGCCAACGTCCTGACTTTC.

Details on this clone: Other DNA sequences from this sample encode an identical CDR3 as well. The chain links TRBV7-9 to TRBJ2-7; the D gene is possibly TRBD2 (5 bases). Germline V gene sequence: CDR1 SEHNR, CDR2 FQNEAQ (reference sequence). Trimming cost V 8 bases and J 5 bases, with 13 bases left between them. CDR3 length: 12 residues. As DNA, the CDR3 is TGTGCCAGCTCCCTAACGGGGAACGAGCAGTACTTC. This gives the protein CASSLTGNEQYF. Drawing the rest from reference TRBV7-9 and TRBJ2-7, the complete variable domain is DTGVSQNPRHKITKRGQNVTFRCDPISEHNRLYWYRQTLGQGPEFLTYFQNEAQLEKSRLLSDRFSAERPKGSFSTLEIQRTEQGDSAMYLCASSLTGNEQYFGPGTRLTVT.

This clone was observed a few times. J is TRBJ1-2 and V is TRBV2; D gene ambiguous. V lost 7 bases and J lost 8, with 11 bases in between. Germline assignment: CDR1 SNHLY and CDR2 FYNNEI. This CDR3 is 11 amino acids long. The CDR3 region is CASNLGGGYTF. The CDR3 nucleotides read TGTGCCAGCAATTTAGGAGGGGGCTACACCTTC.

This sequence joins TRBV7-4 and TRBJ2-1; D unresolved. Germline CDR1 is SGHVT and CDR2 is SQSDAQ. This CDR3 region has 12 residues. The germline V and J ends were trimmed by 2 bases and 7 bases, with 6 bases remaining between them. The CDR3 sequence is CASSLRGNEQFF. CDR3 sequence (DNA): TGTGCCAGCAGCTTAAGAGGTAATGAGCAGTTCTTC.

The V gene is TRBV2, the J gene TRBJ1-5; TRBD1 aligns across 8 bases. J gave up 7 bases and V 6 bases, and 8 bases lay outside the gene matches. The CDR3 is 14 residues long. Germline CDR1 is SNHLY and CDR2 is FYNNEI. The CDR3 bases are TGTGCCAGCAGGGCCGACAGGGGAGGACAGCCCCAGCATTTT. This codes for CASRADRGGQPQHF. Filled out from reference TRBV2 and TRBJ1-5, the complete variable domain reads EPEVTQTPSHQVTQMGQEVILRCVPISNHLYFYWYRQILGQKVEFLVSFYNNEISEKSEIFDDQFSVERPDGSNFTLKIRSTKLEDSAMYFCASRADRGGQPQHFGDGTRLSIL.

J is TRBJ2-7 and V is TRBV6-5; a weak D match, TRBD2 (6 bases). The germline V and J ends were trimmed by 10 bases and 4 bases, with 17 bases remaining between them. CDR1 and CDR2 from the germline V gene are MNHEY and SVGAGI. The CDR3 has 13 amino acids. CDR3 coding DNA: TGTGCCACCCTATCTAGAGGGACTTACGAGCAGTACTTC. It yields the protein CATLSRGTYEQYF.

The chain employs TRBV2 and TRBJ2-5; possibly TRBD2 for D (5 bases). The closer fit of TRBJ2-7 to the DNA end suggests the J call may be wrong. There are 13 residues in the CDR3. In germline, CDR1 is SNHLY, CDR2 FYNNEI. The CDR3 protein is CASSEELVYEQYF. CDR3 coding DNA: TGTGCCAGCAGTGAAGAACTAGTTTACGAGCAGTACTTC.

This clone was recorded a few times. The chain is built from TRBV15 and TRBJ2-3, with no clear D. V lost 8 bases, J lost 0 bases, and 12 bases lay in between. Per the germline V gene, CDR1 is LNHNV and CDR2 is YYDKDF (reference sequence). The CDR3 loop spans 14 amino acids. CDR3 sequence: CATSLEESTDTQYF. Written as DNA, the CDR3 is TGTGCCACCTCGTTAGAGGAAAGCACAGATACGCAGTATTTT.

The table lists this clone with a few counts. The chain recombines TRBV10-1 with TRBJ2-3; no firm D call. This CDR3 has 12 amino acids. CDR1 WNHNN and CDR2 SYGVQD come from the germline V gene (reference sequence). The V end lost 6 bases, the J end lost 5 bases, and 9 bases lay between the germline ends. CDR3 amino acids: CASSANGDTQYF. CDR3 DNA sequence: TGCGCCAGCAGCGCGAACGGAGATACGCAGTATTTT.

Regarding this clone: One end of the junction fails to match germline, which may point to a read error. The identical CDR3 is also encoded by other nucleotide sequences in the sample. The chain combines TRBV5-1 with TRBJ1-1; D gene ambiguous. Germline CDR1 is SGHRS and CDR2 is YFSETQ. The CDR3 has 16 residues. The CDR3 nucleotides read TGCGCCAGCAGCTTGGGGAGAGGAAGAATGAACACTGAGGCTTTCTTT. It specifies CASSLGRGRMNTEAFF.

This clone was seen more than once but under ten times. The chain couples TRBV15 to TRBJ2-5; D uncertain. The DNA end is a closer match to TRBJ2-7, so the J assignment may be wrong. Germline assignment: CDR1 LNHNV and CDR2 YYDKDF (reference sequence). The CDR3 runs 15 residues. In DNA form, the CDR3 reads TGTGCCACCAGCAGAGATACGGCGGTAAACTACGAGCAGTACTTC. Its translation is CATSRDTAVNYEQYF.

The chain is built from TRBV7-2 and TRBJ1-5; 8 positions agree with TRBD1. V trimming: 2 bases; J trimming: 7 bases; junction bases outside the gene matches: 10. This CDR3 has 16 residues. The germline V gene has CDR1 SGHTA and CDR2 FQGNSA. The CDR3 loop reads CASSLRQGARGQPQHF. CDR3 DNA sequence: TGTGCCAGCAGCTTAAGGCAGGGGGCGCGGGGACAGCCCCAGCATTTT.

The chain combines TRBV11-2 with TRBJ1-3, with D hard to call. The germline V gene encodes CDR1 SGHAT and CDR2 FQNNGV. The CDR3 contains 15 residues. V lost 6 bases and J lost 7, with 19 bases in between. This CDR3 reads CASRKPGSGLNTIYF. CDR3 in DNA: TGTGCCAGCAGAAAACCCGGATCAGGTCTGAACACCATATATTTT.

V is TRBV5-1 and J is TRBJ2-3, with D maybe TRBD2 (5 bases). Germline CDR1 reads SGHRS; CDR2 reads YFSETQ. V shed 4 bases and J shed 0 bases, with 9 bases lying between them. The CDR3 length is 14 residues. The CDR3 protein is CASSTLASTDTQYF. DNA of the CDR3: TGCGCCAGCAGCACGCTAGCAAGCACAGATACGCAGTATTTT.

Concerning this clone: One junction end disagrees with the germline gene, perhaps due to a read error. This chain's CDR3 is CASREGTSADTQYF. The CDR3 bases are TGTGCCAGCCGTGAGGGGACAAGCGCAGATACGCAGTATTTT. The chain employs TRBV2 and TRBJ2-3, with D possibly being TRBD1 (6 bases). The CDR3 loop spans 14 amino acids. Germline V lookup: CDR1 SNHLY, CDR2 FYNNEI.

The DNA for the CDR3 is TGTGCCGTCCGGACTAGCGGGAGGGCCGCCTACGAGCAGTACTTC. It specifies CAVRTSGRAAYEQYF. The chain couples TRBV15 to TRBJ2-7; TRBD2 matches at 15 bases. With V trimmed by 11 bases and J by 2 bases, 7 bases remained unmatched. The CDR3 length is 15 residues. Germline V CDR1 and CDR2: LNHNV, YYDKDF (reference sequence).

This clone has only a few counts. This sequence joins TRBV12-5 and TRBJ2-7; TRBD1 matches at 7 bases. From germline, CDR1 is LGHNT and CDR2 FRNRAP. The CDR3 has 15 amino acids. V dropped 2 bases and J dropped 2; count of bases not matched to a gene: 6. For the CDR3, the DNA is TGTGCTAGTGGTTTGCCCCCGACAGGGCCCTACGAGCAGTACTTC. The encoded protein is CASGLPPTGPYEQYF.